The entry below describes one T cell receptor beta chain. This entry is derived from a study of lymphopenia after photon versus proton radiotherapy. Data came from immunoSEQ multiplex PCR; TCRdb stores just in-frame clones and leaves some out. The sample includes more than 30,000 clones, 89% of them seen just once. V was cut by 5 bases and J by 6 bases, with 14 bases left in between. Germline lookup yields CDR1 LNHNV and CDR2 YYDKDF (reference sequence). The CDR3 covers 13 residues. This sample comprised peripheral blood, obtained from a patient treated with proton-based radiotherapy. The V and J genes are TRBV15 and TRBJ2-7, with no clear D. This TCR was recovered from a woman in her seventies with pancreatic cancer. Some clones in this sample may be carry-over from other donors' samples. The CDR3 DNA reads TGTGCCACCAGCGCTCCCCCCACGGGCGAGCAGTACTTC. Residues: CATSAPPTGEQYF.